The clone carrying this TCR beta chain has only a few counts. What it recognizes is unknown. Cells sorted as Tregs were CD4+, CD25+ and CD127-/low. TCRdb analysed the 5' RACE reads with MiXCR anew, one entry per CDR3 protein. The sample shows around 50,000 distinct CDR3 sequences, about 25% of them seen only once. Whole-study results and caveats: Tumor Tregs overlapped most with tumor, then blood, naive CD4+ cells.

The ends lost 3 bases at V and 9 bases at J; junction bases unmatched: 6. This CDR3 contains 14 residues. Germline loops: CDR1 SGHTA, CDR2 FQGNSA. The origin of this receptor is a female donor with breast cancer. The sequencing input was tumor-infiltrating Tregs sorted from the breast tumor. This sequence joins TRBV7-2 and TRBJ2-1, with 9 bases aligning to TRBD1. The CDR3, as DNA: TGTGCCAGCAGCTTTGTACAGGGGGCGGGTGAGCAGTTCTTC. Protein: CASSFVQGAGEQFF.